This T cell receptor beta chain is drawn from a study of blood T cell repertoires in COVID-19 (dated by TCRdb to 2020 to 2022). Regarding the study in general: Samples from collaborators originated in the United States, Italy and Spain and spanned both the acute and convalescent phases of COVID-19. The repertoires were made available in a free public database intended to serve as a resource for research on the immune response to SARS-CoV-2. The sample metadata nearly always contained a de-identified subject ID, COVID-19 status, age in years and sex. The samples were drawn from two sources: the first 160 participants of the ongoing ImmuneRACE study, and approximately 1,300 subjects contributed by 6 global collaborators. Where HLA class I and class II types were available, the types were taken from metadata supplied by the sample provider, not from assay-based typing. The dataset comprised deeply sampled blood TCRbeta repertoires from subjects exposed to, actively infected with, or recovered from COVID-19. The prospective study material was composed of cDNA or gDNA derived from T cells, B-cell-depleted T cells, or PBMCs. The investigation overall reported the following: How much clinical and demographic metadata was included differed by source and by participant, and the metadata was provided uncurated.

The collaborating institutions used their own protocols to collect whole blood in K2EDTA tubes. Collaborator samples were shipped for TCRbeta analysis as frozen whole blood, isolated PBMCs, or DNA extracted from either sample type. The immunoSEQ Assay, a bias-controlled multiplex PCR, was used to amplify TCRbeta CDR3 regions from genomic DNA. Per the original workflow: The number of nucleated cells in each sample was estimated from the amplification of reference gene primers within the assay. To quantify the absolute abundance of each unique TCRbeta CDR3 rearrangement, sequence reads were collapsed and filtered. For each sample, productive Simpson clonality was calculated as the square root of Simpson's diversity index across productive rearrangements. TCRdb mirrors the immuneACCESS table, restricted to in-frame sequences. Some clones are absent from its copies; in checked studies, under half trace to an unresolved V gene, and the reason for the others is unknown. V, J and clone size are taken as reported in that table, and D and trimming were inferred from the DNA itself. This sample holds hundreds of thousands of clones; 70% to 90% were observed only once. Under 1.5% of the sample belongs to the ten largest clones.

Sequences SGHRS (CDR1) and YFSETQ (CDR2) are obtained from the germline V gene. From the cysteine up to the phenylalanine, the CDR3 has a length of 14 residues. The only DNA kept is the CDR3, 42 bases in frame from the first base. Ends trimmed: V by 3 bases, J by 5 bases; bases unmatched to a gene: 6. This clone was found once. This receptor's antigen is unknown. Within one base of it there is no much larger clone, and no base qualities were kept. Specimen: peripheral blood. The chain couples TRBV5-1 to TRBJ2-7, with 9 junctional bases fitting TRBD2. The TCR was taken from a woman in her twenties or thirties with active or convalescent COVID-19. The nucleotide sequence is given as TGCGCCAGCAGCTCCACCGGGACTAGCAACGAGCAGTACTTC. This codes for CASSSTGTSNEQYF. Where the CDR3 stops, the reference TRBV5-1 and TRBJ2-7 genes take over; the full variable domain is KAGVTQTPRYLIKTRGQQVTLSCSPISGHRSVSWYQQTPGQGLQFLFEYFSETQRNKGNFPGRFSGRQFSNSRSEMNVSTLELGDSALYLCASSSTGTSNEQYFGPGTRLTVT.